This TCR beta chain was sequenced in a study of post-analysis software for immune sequencing data. Study overall: Relapsing-remitting, secondary progressive and progressive-relapsing forms of multiple sclerosis all featured among disease courses.

Incorporated into the TCR beta cDNA libraries were unique molecular identifiers, which served to reduce PCR and sequencing biases. With about 0.95 to 11 million T cells as the source, a few hundred thousand cDNA molecules resulted. TCRdb fed the PCR reads into MiXCR, producing one record per CDR3 protein. The repertoire holds 500,000 to 600,000 distinct CDR3 sequences, with 40% to 50% as singletons. Study-level points and caveats: Multiple sclerosis was associated with a significant reduction in normalized Chao1 diversity relative to controls. With TRBV5-6, TRBV5-1 and TRBV20-1 included, about five TRBV segments were more frequent in patients than in controls. Strong same-batch co-clustering of samples appeared with F measure clustering.

The V gene's germline CDR1 is LGHDT and CDR2 YNNKEL (reference sequence). The length of the CDR3 is 15 residues. Trimming shortened V by 0 bases and J by 9 bases, and 15 bases separated the two germline ends. A remark on this clonotype: Its target is unknown.

The chain recombines TRBV3-1 with TRBJ2-1, with D possibly called TRBD1 or TRBD2 (5 bases each). Sequencing was performed on blood. The origin of this receptor is a girl aged 5-17 years with multiple sclerosis. The CDR3 sequence: CASSQEGLALSEQFF. CDR3 DNA: TGTGCCAGCAGCCAAGAGGGGCTAGCCCTAAGTGAGCAGTTCTTC.